These 5 T cell receptor beta chains were all obtained from the same sample, sequenced in a study of radiotherapy plus CTLA-4 blockade in lung cancer. The table came from immunoSEQ multiplex PCR; TCRdb's copy has only in-frame clones and leaves some out. The sample holds about 73,000 clones, more than 75% seen once. The sample in question was peripheral blood, obtained from a patient treated with radiotherapy plus ipilimumab. These TCRs come from a human donor with non-small cell lung cancer that progressed on radiotherapy plus ipilimumab.

J is TRBJ2-1 and V is TRBV5-4; D is perhaps TRBD1 (6 bases). CDR1 SGHNT and CDR2 YYREEE come from the germline V gene (reference sequence). Trimming removed 0 bases at V and 2 bases at J, with 6 bases between. This CDR3 is 14 amino acids long. The CDR3 bases are TGTGCCAGCAGCTTGGAGGGGGCCTACAATGAGCAGTTCTTC. Residues: CASSLEGAYNEQFF.

The chain combines TRBV5-1 with TRBJ1-1; no definite D call. CDR1 is SGHRS and CDR2 is YFSETQ in the germline V gene. The V end lost 3 bases, the J end lost 4 bases, and 13 bases lay between the germline ends. The CDR3 has 14 residues. The CDR3 reads CASSSSGWSTEAFF. The CDR3 DNA is TGCGCCAGCAGCTCCTCAGGTTGGAGCACTGAAGCTTTCTTT.

The chain has TRBV19 and TRBJ1-5, with D possibly being TRBD1 (6 bases). The V end lost 9 bases, the J end lost 0 bases, and 18 bases lay between the germline ends. Germline CDR1 reads LNHDA; CDR2 reads SQIVND (reference sequence). The CDR3 is made up of 16 amino acids. The CDR3 region is CASRRAGGPSNQPQHF. CDR3 coding DNA: TGTGCCAGCAGAAGGGCGGGGGGCCCTAGCAATCAGCCCCAGCATTTT. The full variable domain, completed using reference TRBV19 and TRBJ1-5, is DGGITQSPKYLFRKEGQNVTLSCEQNLNHDAMYWYRQDPGQGLRLIYYSQIVNDFQKGDIAEGYSVSREKKESFPLTVTSAQKNPTAFYLCASRRAGGPSNQPQHFGDGTRLSIL.

The CDR3 bases are TGTGCCAGCAGTACCACGGACGGGAATCAGCCCCAGCATTTT. Its translation: CASSTTDGNQPQHF. This rearrangement joins TRBV6-6 to TRBJ1-5; D call uncertain. Trimming cost V 5 bases and J 4 bases, with 12 bases left between them. The germline V gene has CDR1 MNHNY and CDR2 SVGAGI (reference sequence). This CDR3 is built from 14 residues.

This chain joins TRBV6-4 and TRBJ2-1; D might be TRBD1 (5 bases). CDR3 length: 13 amino acids. Trimming left V 4 bases short and J 5 bases short, with 9 bases between. Germline CDR1 is MRHNA and CDR2 is SNTAGT. The CDR3 DNA sequence: TGTGCCAGCAGTGCGACAGAGCACAATGAGCAGTTCTTC. It specifies CASSATEHNEQFF.